The TCR beta chain under discussion was sequenced for a study of blood T cell repertoires in COVID-19 (dated by TCRdb to 2018 to 2021). The study in broad terms: Samples from collaborators originated in the United States, Italy and Spain and spanned both the acute and convalescent phases of COVID-19. The samples were drawn from two sources: the first 160 participants of the ongoing ImmuneRACE study, and some 1,300 subjects contributed by 6 global collaborators. The repertoires were made available in a free public database intended to serve as a resource for research on the immune response to SARS-CoV-2. Sample metadata almost always included a de-identified subject ID, COVID-19 status, age in years and sex. The prospective study material was composed of cDNA or gDNA derived from T cells, B-cell-depleted T cells, or PBMCs. Deeply sampled blood TCRbeta repertoires from subjects exposed to, actively infected with, or recovered from COVID-19 were included in the dataset. Where available, HLA class I and class II types were taken from metadata supplied by the sample provider and were not determined by assay-based typing.

TCRbeta CDR3 regions were amplified from genomic DNA by means of the immunoSEQ Assay, a bias-controlled multiplex PCR. The authors' analysis ran thus. Within the assay, amplification of reference gene primers was used to estimate how many nucleated cells each sample contained. To quantify the absolute abundance of each unique TCRbeta CDR3 rearrangement, sequence reads were collapsed and filtered. For each sample, productive Simpson clonality was calculated as the square root of Simpson's diversity index across productive rearrangements. TCRdb limited this immuneACCESS table to in-frame rearrangements with V and J called. A share of clones is missing; checked studies link under half to unresolved V genes, and the rest is unexplained. V and J calls and clone size are as listed in that table; D and trimming were resolved from the DNA. This sample holds 270,000 or so clones; around 90% were observed only once. The ten largest clones capture around 2.3% of the sample.

Findings and caveats that apply to the study as a whole: Clinical and demographic metadata were provided uncurated, with the amount varying by source and participant.

About this clone itself: This clone's antigen is unknown. Base-call qualities are not available, and no considerably larger clone is one nucleotide away.

At one collaborating source in Seattle, patients were enrolled during active infection and were followed longitudinally through the course of disease. The collaborating institutions used their own protocols to collect whole blood in K2EDTA tubes. Collaborator samples were shipped for TCRbeta analysis as frozen whole blood, isolated PBMCs, or DNA extracted from either sample type. Including the terminal cysteine and phenylalanine, the CDR3 comprises 12 residues. CDR3 DNA only is kept here, 36 bases in frame from base 1. CDR1 SGHNT and CDR2 YENEEA were looked up in the germline V gene. V is clipped by 4 bases and J by 3 bases, and the sequence between their germline boundaries is 6 bases long.

What was sequenced was peripheral blood. The chain is encoded by TRBV11-3 joined to TRBJ1-1; no D segment can be confidently identified. This sequence was found in a woman aged 55-69 years with COVID-19, enrolled during active disease. The nucleotide sequence is given as TGTGCCAGCAGCTCGGGTGACACTGAAGCTTTCTTT. This codes for CASSSGDTEAFF.